One and the same sample provided the 12 T cell receptor beta chains below, sequenced in a study of blood T cell repertoires in COVID-19. TCRdb's copy holds only in-frame clones and misses some; the assay was immunoSEQ multiplex PCR. The data show hundreds of thousands of clones, over 80% seen once. Sample: PBMCs or T cells enriched from blood (not recorded which). The source is a woman aged 25 to 45 with acute COVID-19.

CDR3 loop: CAISTSGDEQFF. CDR3 bases: TGTGCCATCTCAACTAGCGGGGATGAGCAGTTCTTC. V and J are TRBV10-3 and TRBJ2-1, with 10 bases aligning to TRBD2. V gave up 8 bases and J gave up 8 bases; unmatched junction bases: 3. The CDR3 consists of 12 residues. Germline CDR1 reads ENHRY; CDR2 reads SYGVKD.

This clone was counted between two and nine times. V and J are TRBV18 and TRBJ1-1, with 9 bases aligning to TRBD1. CDR1 KGHSH and CDR2 LQKENI come from the germline V gene. The CDR3 sequence is 14 residues long. With V trimmed by 4 bases and J by 1 base, 1 base remained unmatched. CDR3 in amino acids: CASSRQGGNTEAFF. The DNA of the CDR3 is TGTGCCAGCTCACGACAGGGGGGGAACACTGAAGCTTTCTTT.

This sequence joins TRBV29-1 and TRBJ2-1; D gene unclear. V dropped 6 bases and J dropped 8 bases, with 14 bases sitting between them. The length of the CDR3 is 12 residues. CDR1 is SQVTM, CDR2 ANQGSEA, per germline. As DNA, the CDR3 is TGCAGCGTGGAGCAAGTTCGCGATGAGCAGTTCTTC. Its translation: CSVEQVRDEQFF.

This rearrangement joins TRBV19 to TRBJ1-1, with D possibly matching TRBD1 (6 bases). Per germline, CDR1 LNHDA and CDR2 SQIVND (reference sequence). The V and J ends lost 10 bases and 1 base respectively, with 10 bases between them. The CDR3 consists of 12 residues. Here the CDR3 reads CAIQGWNTEAFF. Written as DNA, the CDR3 is TGTGCCATACAGGGTTGGAACACTGAAGCTTTCTTT.

The V call is TRBV7-2, the J call TRBJ1-4; no firm D call. Trimming stripped 1 base from V and 11 bases from J, with 14 bases between. The CDR3 is made up of 14 amino acids. The germline CDR1 and CDR2 sequences are SGHTA and FQGNSA. The CDR3 loop reads CASSLDGFGEKLFF. Here the CDR3 DNA reads TGTGCCAGCAGCTTAGATGGATTCGGGGAGAAACTGTTTTTT. Supplemented by reference TRBV7-2 and TRBJ1-4, the full variable domain reads GAGVSQSPSNKVTEKGKDVELRCDPISGHTALYWYRQSLGQGLEFLIYFQGNSAPDKSGLPSDRFSAERTGGSVSTLTIQRTQQEDSAVYLCASSLDGFGEKLFFGSGTQLSVL.

The rearrangement joins TRBV5-5 to TRBJ1-5; D not certain. Germline loops: CDR1 SGHKS, CDR2 YYEKEE (reference sequence). CDR3 length equals 12 residues. The germline V and J ends were trimmed by 3 bases and 5 bases, with 6 bases remaining between them. CDR3 sequence: CASSSRDQPQHF. CDR3 DNA sequence: TGTGCCAGCAGCTCGAGAGATCAGCCCCAGCATTTT. The variable domain in full, completed from reference TRBV5-5 and TRBJ1-5, reads DAGVTQSPTHLIKTRGQQVTLRCSPISGHKSVSWYQQVLGQGPQFIFQYYEKEERGRGNFPDRFSARQFPNYSSELNVNALLLGDSALYLCASSSRDQPQHFGDGTRLSIL.

This sequence joins TRBV18 and TRBJ1-1, with D perhaps TRBD1 (5 bases). From germline, CDR1 is KGHSH and CDR2 LQKENI. Trimming pared 6 bases from V and 1 base from J, leaving 18 bases between. The CDR3 is 16 amino acids. DNA of the CDR3: TGTGCCAGCTCCCCAAAGACAGCCACGGGGAACACTGAAGCTTTCTTT. Protein: CASSPKTATGNTEAFF.

The chain has TRBV6-5 and TRBJ1-4; maybe TRBD1 (6 bases). The V end lost 7 bases, the J end lost 7 bases, and 16 bases lay between the germline ends. The CDR3 contains 14 residues. Germline loops: CDR1 MNHEY, CDR2 SVGAGI. The CDR3 spells CASTEGGAGEKLFF. The CDR3 nucleotides read TGTGCCAGCACCGAAGGGGGGGCCGGTGAAAAACTGTTTTTT.

This clone was picked up one time. This chain joins TRBV19 and TRBJ1-1, with a tentative D call TRBD1 (6 bases). V lost 9 bases to trimming and J lost 7 bases, with 15 bases between them. This CDR3 contains 12 residues. From germline, CDR1 is LNHDA and CDR2 SQIVND (reference sequence). The CDR3 spells CASTRGAVEAFF. Here the CDR3 DNA reads TGTGCCAGCACCAGGGGAGCTGTTGAAGCTTTCTTT.

V gene TRBV10-1 combines with J gene TRBJ2-7; D is perhaps TRBD2 (5 bases). CDR3 size: 11 residues. V shed 5 bases and J shed 5 bases, with 7 bases lying between them. Germline V gene sequence: CDR1 WNHNN, CDR2 SYGVQD (reference sequence). CDR3 amino acids: CASSLGDEQYF. The CDR3 DNA sequence: TGCGCCAGCAGTCTCGGGGACGAGCAGTACTTC.

The chain is built from TRBV4-2 and TRBJ2-3, with a weak D call TRBD1 (5 bases). Trimming left V 0 bases short and J 0 bases short, with 10 bases between. In germline, CDR1 is LGHNA, CDR2 YNFKEQ. There are 16 residues in the CDR3. CDR3 in amino acids: CASSQDRTTSTDTQYF. The CDR3 nucleotides read TGTGCCAGCAGCCAAGATCGGACAACTAGCACAGATACGCAGTATTTT.

The rearrangement links TRBV6-5 to TRBJ1-4; D ambiguous. The ends were cut back, 6 bases at V and 8 bases at J, with 16 bases in the middle. The germline gives CDR1 MNHEY, CDR2 SVGAGI. CDR3 length equals 14 residues. In DNA, the CDR3 is TGTGCCAGCAGCTCCGGGGAAGGTTGGGAAAAACTGTTTTTT. This gives the protein CASSSGEGWEKLFF.